Presented here are 7 T cell receptor beta chains from one specimen sequenced in a study of PD-1 blockade in classical Hodgkin lymphoma (dated by TCRdb to about 2020). Library preparation was by the immunoSEQ multiplex PCR assay. As stored in TCRdb, this immuneACCESS dataset retains in-frame rearrangements with V and J assigned. A fraction of the clones does not appear; measured against another copy, unresolved V genes explain less than half of the discrepancy, and the remainder lacks a known reason. In all, the sample holds more than 9,500 clones, and less than 90% of those were seen once. Of the sample, 38% is held by the ten largest clones. In light of the paper, this sample's time point label describes: cycle 1 day 1 (C1D1), immediately before nivolumab initiation. All trial patients had relapsed after autologous stem cell transplantation, with cohorts A, B and C differing in prior brentuximab vedotin exposure. Using a Miltenyi CD8+ T cell isolation kit, CD8+ T cells were purified from thawed PBMCs through magnetic negative selection.

This material consisted of CD8+ T cells from blood, taken at baseline. The receptors shown here come from a human donor with classical Hodgkin lymphoma.

The chain joins TRBV7-4 to TRBJ2-1; no firm D call. Trimming took 2 bases from V and 0 from J, leaving 14 bases between them. Germline V gene sequence: CDR1 SGHVT, CDR2 SQSDAQ. The CDR3 sequence is 17 residues long. CDR3: CASSLLVWGSSYNEQFF. CDR3 coding DNA: TGTGCCAGCAGCTTATTGGTTTGGGGAAGCTCCTACAATGAGCAGTTCTTC.

The rearrangement joins TRBV4-2 to TRBJ2-7; the D is unclear. Germline-derived CDR1 and CDR2 are LGHNA and YNFKEQ. The CDR3 contains 12 residues. The V end was cut by 0 bases, the J end by 0 bases, with 0 bases between. For the CDR3, the DNA is TGTGCCAGCAGCCAAGACTCCTACGAGCAGTACTTC. Protein product: CASSQDSYEQYF.

This rearrangement joins TRBV13 to TRBJ2-5; maybe TRBD1 (7 bases). Trimming removed 1 base from V and 5 bases from J, with 20 bases in between. Germline V gives CDR1 PRHDT, CDR2 FYEKMQ (reference sequence). The CDR3 totals 17 residues. The CDR3 sequence is CASSLEFQGGEPETQYF. The CDR3 DNA sequence: TGTGCCAGCAGCTTAGAGTTCCAGGGGGGCGAGCCCGAGACCCAGTACTTC.

The genes are TRBV27 and TRBJ2-7; TRBD2 aligns across 11 bases. V lost 3 bases to trimming and J lost 7 bases; unmatched junction nucleotides: 5. CDR3 length: 14 amino acids. CDR1 and CDR2 from the germline V gene are MNHEY and SMNVEV (reference sequence). The DNA for the CDR3 is TGTGCCAGCAGTTTGGCGACTAGCGGGAATGAGCAGTACTTC. This codes for CASSLATSGNEQYF.

The rearrangement links TRBV5-4 to TRBJ2-7, with D perhaps matching TRBD1 or TRBD2 (5 bases each). Trimming cost V 3 bases and J 6 bases, with 16 bases left between them. The length of the CDR3 is 14 residues. Germline CDR1 is SGHNT and CDR2 is YYREEE (reference sequence). The CDR3 here is CASSSTGDAGEQYF. The CDR3 DNA follows: TGTGCCAGCAGCTCAACCGGGGACGCCGGCGAGCAGTACTTC. The complete variable domain, with remaining parts taken from reference TRBV5-4 and TRBJ2-7, reads ETGVTQSPTHLIKTRGQQVTLRCSSQSGHNTVSWYQQALGQGPQFIFQYYREEENGRGNFPPRFSGLQFPNYSSELNVNALELDDSALYLCASSSTGDAGEQYFGPGTRLTVT.

V gene TRBV13 combines with J gene TRBJ2-1; D remains unclear. V lost 7 bases, J lost 2 bases, and 9 bases lay in between. The germline V gene encodes CDR1 PRHDT and CDR2 FYEKMQ (reference sequence). The CDR3 extends over 13 amino acids. CDR3 bases: TGTGCCAGCATGGGTGCACCCTACAATGAGCAGTTCTTC. It translates to CASMGAPYNEQFF.

V gene TRBV7-9 combines with J gene TRBJ2-7; 13 bases match TRBD2. The CDR3 is 18 amino acids. Trimming took 2 bases from V and 0 from J; bases not matched to a gene: 7. CDR1 and CDR2 from the germline V gene are SEHNR and FQNEAQ (reference sequence). CDR3 amino acids: CASSLPTGTSGTSYEQYF. Written as DNA, the CDR3 is TGTGCCAGCAGCTTACCGACAGGGACTAGCGGGACCTCCTACGAGCAGTACTTC. The full variable domain, completed using reference TRBV7-9 and TRBJ2-7, is DTGVSQNPRHKITKRGQNVTFRCDPISEHNRLYWYRQTLGQGPEFLTYFQNEAQLEKSRLLSDRFSAERPKGSFSTLEIQRTEQGDSAMYLCASSLPTGTSGTSYEQYFGPGTRLTVT.